The sequence of this TCR beta chain was determined in a study of T cell responses to AZD1222 COVID-19 vaccine. This clone was observed a few times. Between the trimmed V and J ends, which lost 4 bases and 5 bases, there was a span of 10 bases. The CDR3 contains 13 residues. In germline, CDR1 is MNHEY, CDR2 SVGEGT. Generated by immunoSEQ multiplex PCR, the TCRdb table keeps only in-frame clones and is missing some. The profile shows around 120,000 clones, approximately 92% of them singletons. The sequences come from peripheral blood, collected on day 0 of AZD1222 vaccination. The sequence was collected from an adult in good health. The chain uses TRBV6-2 or TRBV6-3 and TRBJ2-3; no reliable D call. This CDR3 reads CASSLVLGDTQYF. The CDR3 bases are TGTGCCAGCAGTTTGGTTTTGGGAGATACGCAGTATTTT.